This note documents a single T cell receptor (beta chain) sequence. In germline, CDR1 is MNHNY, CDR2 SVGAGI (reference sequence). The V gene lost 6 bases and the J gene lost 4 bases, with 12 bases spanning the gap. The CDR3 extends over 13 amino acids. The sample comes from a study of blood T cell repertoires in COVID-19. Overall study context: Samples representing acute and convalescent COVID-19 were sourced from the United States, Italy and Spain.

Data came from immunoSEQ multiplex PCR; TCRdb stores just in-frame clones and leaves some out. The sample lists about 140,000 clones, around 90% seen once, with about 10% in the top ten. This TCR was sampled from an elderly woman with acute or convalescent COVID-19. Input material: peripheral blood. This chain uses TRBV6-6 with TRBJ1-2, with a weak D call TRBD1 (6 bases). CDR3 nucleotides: TGTGCCAGCAGCTCGCAGGGGTCCTATGGCTACACCTTC. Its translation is CASSSQGSYGYTF.